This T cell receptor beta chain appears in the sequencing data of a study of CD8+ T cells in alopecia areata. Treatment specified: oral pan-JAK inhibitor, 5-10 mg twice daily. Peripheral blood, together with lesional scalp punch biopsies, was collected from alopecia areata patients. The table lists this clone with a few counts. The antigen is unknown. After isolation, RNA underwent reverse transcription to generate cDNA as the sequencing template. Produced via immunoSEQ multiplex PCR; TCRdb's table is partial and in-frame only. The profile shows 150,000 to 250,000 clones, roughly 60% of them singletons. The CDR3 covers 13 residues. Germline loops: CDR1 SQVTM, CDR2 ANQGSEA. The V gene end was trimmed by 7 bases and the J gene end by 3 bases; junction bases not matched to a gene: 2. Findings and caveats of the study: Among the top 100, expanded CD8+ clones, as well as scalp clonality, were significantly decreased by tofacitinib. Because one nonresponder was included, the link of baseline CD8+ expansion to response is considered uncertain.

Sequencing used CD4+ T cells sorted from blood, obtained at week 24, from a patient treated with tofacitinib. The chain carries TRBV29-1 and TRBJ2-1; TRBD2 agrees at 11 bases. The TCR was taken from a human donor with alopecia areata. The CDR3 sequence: CSASGGFYNEQFF. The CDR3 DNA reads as TGCAGCGCTAGCGGGGGGTTCTACAATGAGCAGTTCTTC.